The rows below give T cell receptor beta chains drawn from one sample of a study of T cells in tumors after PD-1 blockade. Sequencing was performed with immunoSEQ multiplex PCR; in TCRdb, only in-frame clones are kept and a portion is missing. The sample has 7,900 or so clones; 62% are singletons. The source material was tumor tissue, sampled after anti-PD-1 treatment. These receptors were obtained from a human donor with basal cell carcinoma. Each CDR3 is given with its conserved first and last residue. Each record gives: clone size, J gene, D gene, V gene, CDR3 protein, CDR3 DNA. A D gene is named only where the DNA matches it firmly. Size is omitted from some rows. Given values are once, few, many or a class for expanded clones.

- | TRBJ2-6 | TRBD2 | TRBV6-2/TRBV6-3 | CASSYSTGGASGANVLTF | TGTGCCAGCAGTTACTCGACGGGGGGGGCTTCTGGGGCCAACGTCCTGACTTTC
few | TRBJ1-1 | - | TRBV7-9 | CASSLDVGHTEAFF | TGTGCCAGCAGCTTAGACGTGGGCCACACTGAAGCTTTCTTT
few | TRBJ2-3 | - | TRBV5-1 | CASVVEGGTDTQYF | TGCGCCAGTGTCGTAGAGGGAGGCACAGATACGCAGTATTTT
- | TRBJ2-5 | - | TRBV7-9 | CASSLGRETQYF | TGTGCCAGCAGCTTAGGGCGAGAGACCCAGTACTTC
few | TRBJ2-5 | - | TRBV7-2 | CASSFFGAQETQYF | TGTGCCAGCAGCTTTTTCGGGGCCCAAGAGACCCAGTACTTC
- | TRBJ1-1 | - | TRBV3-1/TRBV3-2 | CASTYSGARGVEAFF | TGTGCCAGCACTTATTCAGGGGCCCGGGGGGTTGAAGCTTTCTTT
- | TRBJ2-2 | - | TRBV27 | CASSLDWVAGELFF | TGTGCCAGCAGTTTAGATTGGGTTGCGGGGGAGCTGTTTTTT
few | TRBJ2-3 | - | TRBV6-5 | CASGLRGTDTQYF | TGTGCCAGCGGCCTCAGGGGCACAGATACGCAGTATTTT
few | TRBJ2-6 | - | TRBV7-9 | CASSLYGANVLTF | TGTGCCAGCAGCTTATATGGGGCCAACGTCCTGACTTTC
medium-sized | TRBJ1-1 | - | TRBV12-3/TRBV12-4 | CASSLWGSPEAFF | TGTGCCAGCAGTTTATGGGGTAGCCCTGAAGCTTTCTTT